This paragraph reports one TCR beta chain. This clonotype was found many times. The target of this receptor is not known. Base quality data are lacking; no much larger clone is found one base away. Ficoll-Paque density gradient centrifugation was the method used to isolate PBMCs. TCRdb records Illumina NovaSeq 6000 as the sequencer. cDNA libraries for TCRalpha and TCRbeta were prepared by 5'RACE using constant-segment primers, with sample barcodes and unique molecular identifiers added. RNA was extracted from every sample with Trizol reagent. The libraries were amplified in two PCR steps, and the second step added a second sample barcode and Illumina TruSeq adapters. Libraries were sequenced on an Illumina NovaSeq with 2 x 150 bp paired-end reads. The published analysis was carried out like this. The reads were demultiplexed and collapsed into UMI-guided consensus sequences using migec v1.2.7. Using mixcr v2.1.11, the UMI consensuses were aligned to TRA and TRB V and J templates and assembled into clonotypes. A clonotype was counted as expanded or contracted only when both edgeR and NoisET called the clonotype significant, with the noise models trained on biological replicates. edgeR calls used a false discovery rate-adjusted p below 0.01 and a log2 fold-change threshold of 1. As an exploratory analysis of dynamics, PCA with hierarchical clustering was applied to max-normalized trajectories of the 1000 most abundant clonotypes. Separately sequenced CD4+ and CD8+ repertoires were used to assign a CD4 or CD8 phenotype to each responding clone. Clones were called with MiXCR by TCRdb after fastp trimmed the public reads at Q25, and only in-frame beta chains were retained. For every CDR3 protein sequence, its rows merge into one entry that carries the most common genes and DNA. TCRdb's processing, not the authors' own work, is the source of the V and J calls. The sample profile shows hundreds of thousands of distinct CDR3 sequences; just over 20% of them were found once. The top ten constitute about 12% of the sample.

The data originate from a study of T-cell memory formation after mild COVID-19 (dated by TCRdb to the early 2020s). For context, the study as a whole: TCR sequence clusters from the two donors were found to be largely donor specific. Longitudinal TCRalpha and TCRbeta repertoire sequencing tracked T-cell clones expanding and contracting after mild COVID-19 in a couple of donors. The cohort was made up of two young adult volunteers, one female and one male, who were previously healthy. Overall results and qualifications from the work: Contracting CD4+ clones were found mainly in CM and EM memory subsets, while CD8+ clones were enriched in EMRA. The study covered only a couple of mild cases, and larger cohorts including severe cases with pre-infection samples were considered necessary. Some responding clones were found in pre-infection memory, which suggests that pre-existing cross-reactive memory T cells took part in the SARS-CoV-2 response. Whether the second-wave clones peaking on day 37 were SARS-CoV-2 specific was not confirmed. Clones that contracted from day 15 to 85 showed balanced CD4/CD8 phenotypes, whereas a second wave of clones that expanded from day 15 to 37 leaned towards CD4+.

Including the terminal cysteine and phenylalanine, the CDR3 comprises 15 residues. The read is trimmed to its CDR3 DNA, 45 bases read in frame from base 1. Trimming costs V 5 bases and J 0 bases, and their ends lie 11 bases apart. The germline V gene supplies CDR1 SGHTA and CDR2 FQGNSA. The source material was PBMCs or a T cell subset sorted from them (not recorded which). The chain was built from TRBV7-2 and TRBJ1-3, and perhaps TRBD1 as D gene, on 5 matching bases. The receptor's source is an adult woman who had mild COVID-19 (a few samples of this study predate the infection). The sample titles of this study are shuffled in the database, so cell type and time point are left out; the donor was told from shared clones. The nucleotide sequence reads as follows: TGTGCCAGCAGCAGGGACGGAACCTCTGGAAACACCATATATTTT. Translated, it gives CASSRDGTSGNTIYF.